The present T cell receptor beta chain was sequenced within a study of T cells in Graves' hyperthyroidism and ophthalmopathy. This clonotype was recorded a few times. Antigen unknown. Findings and caveats of the study: Most clonotypes expanded in the thyroid (above 0.001) were also present in blood. Separating ophthalmopathy from stable hyperthyroidism was achieved by a 13 V-J model.

TCR beta CDR3 regions were amplified from RNA transcripts. First-round RT-PCR targeting the TCR CDR3 was performed with the HTBI primer set. In TCRdb, the multiplex PCR reads were re-called with MiXCR into one record per CDR3 protein. The sample carries around 300,000 distinct CDR3 sequences, roughly 19% recorded once. V dropped 6 bases and J dropped 7 bases, with 16 bases sitting between them. From germline, CDR1 is SGHTA and CDR2 FQGNSA. This CDR3 spans 14 amino acids. Clinical symptoms, serum thyroxine and TRAb, thyroid ultrasound and orbital computed tomography together formed the diagnostic basis. Extraction of PBMCs used 8 to 10 ml of fresh peripheral blood.

The gene calls are TRBV7-2 and TRBJ2-1; tentative D call: TRBD1 (5 bases). The sample comprised blood. The TCR originated in a man in his fifties with Graves' ophthalmopathy. This CDR3 is CASSRARATNEQFF. In DNA, the CDR3 is TGTGCCAGCAGTCGGGCCAGGGCTACGAATGAGCAGTTCTTC.